Listed here are 24 T cell receptor beta chains from one sample, sequenced in a study of identical twins. TCRdb re-derived calls from the 5' RACE reads in MiXCR, one entry per CDR3 protein. Of 570,000 or so distinct CDR3 sequences in the sample, more than 9% are singletons; the top ten hold 3%. These same data were also listed under a study on yellow fever vaccine responses in identical twins.

What was sequenced was PBMCs. The source of these receptors is a woman between 18 and 29 years old in good health.

The CDR3 DNA reads as TGCGCCAGCAGCGTCCGGGACCCCAAAGAGACCCAGTACTTC. It translates to CASSVRDPKETQYF. The V gene is TRBV5-1, the J gene TRBJ2-5; D is perhaps TRBD1 or TRBD2 (5 bases each). This CDR3 is 14 amino acids long. V lost 4 bases, J lost 3 bases, and 13 bases lay in between. Germline CDR1 and CDR2: SGHRS and YFSETQ.

This clonotype was seen only a few times. This chain joins TRBV5-5 and TRBJ2-2, with unresolved D. CDR3 size: 12 residues. The germline V and J ends were trimmed by 3 bases and 4 bases, with 4 bases remaining between them. The germline V gene encodes CDR1 SGHKS and CDR2 YYEKEE (reference sequence). The CDR3: CASSWTTGELFF. The CDR3 bases are TGTGCCAGCAGCTGGACCACCGGGGAGCTGTTTTTT.

This clonotype was counted at least ten times. The chain employs TRBV27 and TRBJ2-7; 7 bases map to TRBD2. The CDR3 spans 14 residues. The V segment lost 2 bases and the J segment 2 bases; nucleotides outside the gene matches: 3. Germline assignment: CDR1 MNHEY and CDR2 SMNVEV (reference sequence). The CDR3 sequence: CASSLAAGAYEQYF. The CDR3 nucleotides are TGTGCCAGCAGTTTAGCGGCGGGGGCCTACGAGCAGTACTTC.

There are a few counts of this clonotype. V and J are TRBV20-1 and TRBJ1-1, with D unresolved. The CDR3 contains 14 residues. The V and J ends lost 4 bases and 4 bases respectively, with 16 bases between them. Germline V gives CDR1 DFQATT, CDR2 SNEGSKA (reference sequence). CDR3 sequence (DNA): TGCAGTGCTAACCCCGGGAGTTCAACCACTGAAGCTTTCTTT. It specifies CSANPGSSTTEAFF.

The gene calls are TRBV5-1 and TRBJ2-1, with 8 bases fitting TRBD2. CDR3 size: 15 residues. The V gene's germline CDR1 is SGHRS and CDR2 YFSETQ. Germline trimming cut 3 bases from V and 7 bases from J; bases unmatched to any gene: 9. The CDR3: CASSSDLTSGNEQFF. The CDR3 coding sequence is TGCGCCAGCAGCTCCGACCTCACTAGCGGAAATGAGCAGTTCTTC.

The chain has TRBV7-9 and TRBJ2-7; no firm D call. Per germline, CDR1 SEHNR and CDR2 FQNEAQ (reference sequence). Trimming took 3 bases from V and 1 from J, leaving 10 bases between them. The length of the CDR3 is 14 residues. The CDR3 sequence is CASSFSLGSYEQYF. The CDR3 nucleotides read TGTGCCAGCAGCTTCTCTCTGGGGTCCTACGAGCAGTACTTC.

This clonotype has ten or more counts. The gene calls are TRBV12-3 or TRBV12-4 and TRBJ2-5; D might be TRBD1 or TRBD2, each matching 6 bases. Trimming took off 3 bases at V and 4 bases at J, with 12 bases between the two ends. The CDR3 spans 14 residues. This CDR3 reads CASSFRGPGETQYF. CDR3 DNA: TGTGCCAGCAGTTTTCGGGGGCCTGGAGAGACCCAGTACTTC.

The chain combines TRBV2 with TRBJ2-1; 7 nucleotides agree with TRBD2. From germline, CDR1 is SNHLY and CDR2 FYNNEI. V lost 8 bases and J lost 2; bases outside the gene matches: 9. This CDR3 comprises 15 residues. The CDR3 sequence: CASAPAGDTYNEQFF. The CDR3 DNA follows: TGTGCCAGCGCTCCTGCGGGAGATACCTACAATGAGCAGTTCTTC.

This clonotype was seen a few times. V and J are TRBV7-2 and TRBJ2-7; 7 bases are shared with TRBD1. V gave up 3 bases and J gave up 3 bases; unmatched junction bases: 8. Germline V gene sequence: CDR1 SGHTA, CDR2 FQGNSA. This CDR3 is 15 amino acids long. In DNA, the CDR3 is TGTGCCAGCAGCTTTATACCCCAGGGGGTCTACGAGCAGTACTTC. Encoded protein: CASSFIPQGVYEQYF.

This clonotype was observed a handful of times. The chain employs TRBV5-1 and TRBJ2-5; D gene uncertain. CDR1 SGHRS and CDR2 YFSETQ come from the germline V gene. CDR3 size: 15 residues. Trimming removed 0 bases from V and 1 base from J, with 10 bases in between. The CDR3 sequence: CASSLDGVSQETQYF. DNA of the CDR3: TGCGCCAGCAGCTTGGATGGTGTCAGCCAAGAGACCCAGTACTTC.

This chain connects TRBV20-1 to TRBJ2-1; 10 bases map to TRBD2. Trimming took 3 bases from V and 5 from J; bases not matched to a gene: 7. The CDR3 contains 15 residues. CDR1 is DFQATT, CDR2 SNEGSKA, per germline (reference sequence). The CDR3: CSASQREGRNNEQFF. Written as DNA, the CDR3 is TGCAGTGCTAGCCAGCGGGAGGGACGGAACAATGAGCAGTTCTTC.

This clonotype has ten or more counts. The chain has TRBV5-1 and TRBJ1-1; TRBD1 aligns across 7 bases. Germline CDR1 SGHRS, CDR2 YFSETQ. J lost 0 bases, V lost 2 bases, and 1 base had no gene match. The CDR3 loop spans 14 amino acids. The CDR3 nucleotides read TGCGCCAGCAGCTTACAGGGGATGAACACTGAAGCTTTCTTT. Translation gives CASSLQGMNTEAFF.

This clonotype was detected many times. This chain connects TRBV7-8 to TRBJ1-5; D is unclear. Germline lookup yields CDR1 SGHVS and CDR2 FQNEAQ. This CDR3 is built from 14 residues. V was shortened by 5 bases and J by 2 bases, with 10 bases between the two germline ends. CDR3 nucleotide sequence: TGTGCCAGCAGCGCTGCCGAGGGCAATCAGCCCCAGCATTTT. Translating gives CASSAAEGNQPQHF.

The chain is built from TRBV2 and TRBJ2-3; D ambiguous. CDR1 and CDR2 (germline): SNHLY, FYNNEI. The CDR3 is 13 amino acids. Deletions cut 4 bases from V and 11 bases from J, with 16 bases between. The CDR3 bases are TGTGCCAGCAGTGGAAAAGGCGGTTTAGGGCAGTATTTT. It codes for CASSGKGGLGQYF.

The table lists this clonotype with a few counts. V and J are TRBV27 and TRBJ1-5; D is perhaps TRBD1 (5 bases). This CDR3 is 15 amino acids long. CDR1 and CDR2 (germline): MNHEY, SMNVEV (reference sequence). Between the trimmed V and J ends, which lost 5 bases and 2 bases, there was a span of 13 bases. For the CDR3, the DNA is TGTGCCAGCAGTACAATTGACAGCCGCAATCAGCCCCAGCATTTT. Its protein product is CASSTIDSRNQPQHF.

This clonotype was seen only a few times. V usage is TRBV30 and J usage is TRBJ2-7; the D is unclear. Trimming took 2 bases from V and 0 from J, leaving 20 bases between them. This CDR3 region has 17 residues. CDR1 is GTSNPN, CDR2 SVGIG, per germline (reference sequence). CDR3: CAWSHLTGGSSSYEQYF. The CDR3 region has the DNA TGTGCCTGGAGTCACCTAACGGGCGGCTCCTCCTCCTACGAGCAGTACTTC.

This clonotype was detected only a few times. This chain uses TRBV20-1 with TRBJ2-1, with TRBD2 identical over 8 bases. This CDR3 region has 11 residues. Germline V gene sequence: CDR1 DFQATT, CDR2 SNEGSKA (reference sequence). The ends lost 6 bases at V and 8 bases at J; junction bases unmatched: 3. CDR3 loop: CSAGLVDEQFF. In DNA, the CDR3 is TGCAGTGCGGGACTAGTCGATGAGCAGTTCTTC.

This clonotype was seen a few times. This chain connects TRBV20-1 to TRBJ1-2; a possible D gene is TRBD1 (5 bases). CDR1 is DFQATT, CDR2 SNEGSKA, per germline (reference sequence). Trimming removed 3 bases at V and 6 bases at J, with 11 bases between. The CDR3 has 12 amino acids. The CDR3 nucleotides read TGCAGTGCTAGGCGGCAGGGACATGGCTACACCTTC. Residues: CSARRQGHGYTF.

At least ten counts were recorded for this clonotype. This sequence joins TRBV15 and TRBJ2-1; D not resolved. The CDR3 runs to 13 residues. Deletions cut 0 bases from V and 10 bases from J, with 10 bases between. Germline CDR1 LNHNV, CDR2 YYDKDF (reference sequence). The CDR3 nucleotides read TGTGCCACCAGCAGAGATTTGAGAGCGGAGCAGTTCTTC. The encoded protein is CATSRDLRAEQFF.

The chain employs TRBV18 and TRBJ2-5; D call uncertain. Germline-derived CDR1 and CDR2 are KGHSH and LQKENI. Trimming left V 1 base short and J 3 bases short, with 12 bases between. The CDR3 spans 15 residues. In DNA, the CDR3 is TGTGCCAGCTCACCACTTAGGTCGGATAAAGAGACCCAGTACTTC. This gives the protein CASSPLRSDKETQYF.

This clonotype has only a few counts. V and J are TRBV29-1 and TRBJ2-3; 8 bases match TRBD1. The J segment lost 1 base and the V segment lost 6 bases, leaving 6 bases of the junction unmatched. Germline lookup yields CDR1 SQVTM and CDR2 ANQGSEA. The length of the CDR3 is 14 residues. Here the CDR3 reads CSVATGGGTDTQYF. The CDR3 nucleotides are TGCAGCGTAGCAACAGGGGGAGGCACAGATACGCAGTATTTT.

As for this clonotype: A much larger clonotype is one base distant, so this may be a read error. This rearrangement joins TRBV5-5 to TRBJ2-1; TRBD2 might be the D (6 bases). CDR3 length: 16 amino acids. The germline CDR1 and CDR2 sequences are SGHKS and YYEKEE (reference sequence). The CDR3, as DNA: TGTGCCAGCAGCTTGGTTTTCGGGAGCTCCTACAGTGAGCAGTTCTTC. Protein: CASSLVFGSSYSEQFF.

This clonotype was counted ten times or more. DNA of the CDR3: TGTGCCAGCAGCTCCGAGTGGGGGATGGGGGCTTTCTTT. Translation gives CASSSEWGMGAFF. V and J are TRBV7-9 and TRBJ1-1; D perhaps matches TRBD1 (5 bases). The CDR3 covers 13 residues. Germline assignment: CDR1 SEHNR and CDR2 FQNEAQ (reference sequence). The ends were cut back, 4 bases at V and 11 bases at J, with 17 bases in the middle. Variable domain in full (rest from reference TRBV7-9 and TRBJ1-1): DTGVSQNPRHKITKRGQNVTFRCDPISEHNRLYWYRQTLGQGPEFLTYFQNEAQLEKSRLLSDRFSAERPKGSFSTLEIQRTEQGDSAMYLCASSSEWGMGAFFGQGTRLTVV.

Ten or more counts support this clonotype. The chain's CDR3 is CATSRERQLQETQYF. In DNA form, the CDR3 reads TGTGCCACCAGCAGAGAAAGACAGCTCCAAGAGACCCAGTACTTC. The genes are TRBV15 and TRBJ2-5; the D gene is possibly TRBD1 (5 bases). This CDR3 contains 15 residues. The V end was cut by 0 bases, the J end by 1 base, with 9 bases between. Germline lookup yields CDR1 LNHNV and CDR2 YYDKDF (reference sequence).